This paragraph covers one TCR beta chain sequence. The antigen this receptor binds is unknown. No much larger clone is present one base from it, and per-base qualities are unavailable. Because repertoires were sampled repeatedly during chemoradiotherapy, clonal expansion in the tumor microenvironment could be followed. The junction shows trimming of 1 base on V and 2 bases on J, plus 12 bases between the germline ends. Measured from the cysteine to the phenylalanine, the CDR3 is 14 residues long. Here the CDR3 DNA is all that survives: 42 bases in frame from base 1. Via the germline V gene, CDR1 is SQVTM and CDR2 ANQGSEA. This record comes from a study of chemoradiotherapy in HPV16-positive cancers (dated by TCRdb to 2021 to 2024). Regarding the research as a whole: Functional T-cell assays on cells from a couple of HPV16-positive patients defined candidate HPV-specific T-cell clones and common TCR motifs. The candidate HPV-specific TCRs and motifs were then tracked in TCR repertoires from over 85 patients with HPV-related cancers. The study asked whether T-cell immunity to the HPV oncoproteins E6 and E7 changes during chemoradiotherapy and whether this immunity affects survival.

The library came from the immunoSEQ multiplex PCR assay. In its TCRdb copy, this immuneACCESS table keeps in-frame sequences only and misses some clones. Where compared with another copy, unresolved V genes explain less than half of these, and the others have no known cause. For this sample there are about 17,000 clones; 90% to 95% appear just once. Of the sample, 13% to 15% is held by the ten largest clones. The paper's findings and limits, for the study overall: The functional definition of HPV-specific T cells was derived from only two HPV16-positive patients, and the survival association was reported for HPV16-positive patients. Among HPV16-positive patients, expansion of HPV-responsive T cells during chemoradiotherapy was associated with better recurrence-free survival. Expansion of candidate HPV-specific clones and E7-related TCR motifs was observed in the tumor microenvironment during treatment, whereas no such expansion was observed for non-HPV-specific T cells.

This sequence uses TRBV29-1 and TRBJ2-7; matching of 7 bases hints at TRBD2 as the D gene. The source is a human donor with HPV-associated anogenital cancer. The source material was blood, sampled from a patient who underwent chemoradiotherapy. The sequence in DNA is TGCAGCGTTGAAGTCCCCGGGGGGCCCTACGAGCAGTACTTC. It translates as CSVEVPGGPYEQYF.